This is a list of T cell receptor beta chains from one sample in a study of shared clonotypes between healthy human individuals. Sequenced by immunoSEQ multiplex PCR; TCRdb stores in-frame clones only, minus some. This sample yields millions of clones, of which 95% are seen a single time; approximately 0.13% belongs to the top ten. Sequenced: naive CD4+ T cells sorted from blood. These receptors came from a man between 18 and 29 years old in good health. CDR3s include the opening cysteine and the closing phenylalanine or tryptophan.

j_call v_call cdr3_aa
TRBJ1-2 TRBV11-1 CASSAGGTGYGYTF
TRBJ1-2 TRBV6-5 CASSYRDGGYGYTF
TRBJ2-2 TRBV28 CASSLLAGAVNTGELFF
TRBJ1-2 TRBV28 CASSYGQGRFDGYTF
TRBJ2-2 TRBV18 CASSRQTGGDTGELFF
TRBJ2-2 TRBV6-5 CASSRDRANTGELFF
TRBJ2-1 TRBV4-3 CASSQETNNEQFF
TRBJ2-2 TRBV4-2 CASSQAYGTGNTGELFF
TRBJ2-4 TRBV6-4 CASRTQEGEAKNIQYF
TRBJ1-1 TRBV28 CASSLTNTEAFF
TRBJ1-1 TRBV6-6 CASSPNLRRGTEAFF
TRBJ1-4 TRBV10-3 CAISGGTATNEKLFF
TRBJ2-7 TRBV12-5 CASGLVPGAATYEQYF
TRBJ2-5 TRBV4-1 CASSQDSGAQETQYF
TRBJ1-2 TRBV27 CASSRRNGNTNYGYTF
TRBJ1-2 TRBV19 CASSIGDFGVYGYTF
TRBJ2-1 TRBV9 CASSPGLAGGPGQFF
TRBJ2-1 TRBV11-2 CASSSPSRSGRMQFF
TRBJ1-5 TRBV6-6 CASSPGTGVDNQPQHF
TRBJ2-2 TRBV19 CASSLSTGELFF
TRBJ1-1 TRBV2 CASSRYMNTEAFF
TRBJ1-3 TRBV30 CAWSGQSGNTIYF
TRBJ2-7 TRBV10-3 CATDTSGRANEQYF
TRBJ2-2 TRBV19 CASSILAGNTGELFF
TRBJ2-2 TRBV5-1 CASSLKKSVGTGELFF
TRBJ1-2 TRBV7-2 CASSPTRDHRQDGYTF
TRBJ1-3 TRBV30 CAWSALGNTIYF
TRBJ1-2 TRBV7-2 CASSAGDRVNYGYTF
TRBJ1-5 TRBV4-1 CASSTRQGPNQPQHF
TRBJ2-6 TRBV9 CASSVAFLSGANVLTF
TRBJ2-1 TRBV29-1 CSVELLAGGPFYNEQFF
TRBJ1-4 TRBV28 CASSFGTFYEKLFF
TRBJ1-2 TRBV6-5 CASSYSKGPAYGYTF